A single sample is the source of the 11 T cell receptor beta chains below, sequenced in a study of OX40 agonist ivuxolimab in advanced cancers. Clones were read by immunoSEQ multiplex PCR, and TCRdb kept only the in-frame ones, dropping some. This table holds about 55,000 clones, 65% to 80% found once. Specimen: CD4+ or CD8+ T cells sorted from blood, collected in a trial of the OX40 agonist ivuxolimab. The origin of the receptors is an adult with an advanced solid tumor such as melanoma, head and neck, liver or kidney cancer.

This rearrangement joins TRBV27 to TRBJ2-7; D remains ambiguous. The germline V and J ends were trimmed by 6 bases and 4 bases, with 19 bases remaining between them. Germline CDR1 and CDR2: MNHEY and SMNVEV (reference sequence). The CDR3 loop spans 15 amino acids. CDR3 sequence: CASSADAPPPYEQYF. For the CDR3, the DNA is TGTGCCAGCAGCGCGGACGCACCTCCGCCTTACGAGCAGTACTTC.

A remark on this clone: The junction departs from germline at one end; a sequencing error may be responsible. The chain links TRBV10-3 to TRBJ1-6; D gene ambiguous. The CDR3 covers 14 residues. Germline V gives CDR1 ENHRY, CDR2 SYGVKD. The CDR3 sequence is CAISEGSHNSPLHF. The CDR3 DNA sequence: TGTGCCATCAGTGAAGGCTCCCATAATTCACCCCTCCACTTT.

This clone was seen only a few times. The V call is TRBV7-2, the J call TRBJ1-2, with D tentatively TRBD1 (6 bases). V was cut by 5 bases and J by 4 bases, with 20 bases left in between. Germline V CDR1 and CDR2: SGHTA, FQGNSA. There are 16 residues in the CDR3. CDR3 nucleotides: TGTGCCAGCAGCCCGGGACACCTATCCTCGGGCTATGGCTACACCTTC. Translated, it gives CASSPGHLSSGYGYTF.

The CDR3 here is CASSKDRGDGYTF. CDR3 coding DNA: TGTGCCAGCAGCAAAGACAGGGGTGACGGCTACACCTTC. The chain employs TRBV7-8 and TRBJ1-2, with 8 bases matching TRBD1. CDR1 is SGHVS, CDR2 FQNEAQ, per germline. The CDR3 length is 13 residues. V lost 5 bases to trimming and J lost 8 bases; unmatched junction nucleotides: 7.

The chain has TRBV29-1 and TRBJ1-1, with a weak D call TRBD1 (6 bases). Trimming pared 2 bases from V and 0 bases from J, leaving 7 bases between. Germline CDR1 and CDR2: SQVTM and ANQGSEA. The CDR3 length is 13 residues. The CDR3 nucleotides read TGCAGCGTTGAAAGGGGGGTGAACACTGAAGCTTTCTTT. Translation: CSVERGVNTEAFF.

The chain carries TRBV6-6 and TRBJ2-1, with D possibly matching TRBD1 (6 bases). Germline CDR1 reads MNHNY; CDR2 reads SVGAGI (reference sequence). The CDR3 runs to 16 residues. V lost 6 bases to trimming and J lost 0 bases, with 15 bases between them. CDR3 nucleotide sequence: TGTGCCAGCAGAAACAGGGATGGAAGCTCCTACAATGAGCAGTTCTTC. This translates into CASRNRDGSSYNEQFF.

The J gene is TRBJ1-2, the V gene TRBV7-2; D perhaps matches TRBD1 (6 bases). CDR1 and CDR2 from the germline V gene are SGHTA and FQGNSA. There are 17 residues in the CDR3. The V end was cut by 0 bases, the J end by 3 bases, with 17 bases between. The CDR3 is CASSLARGRQVDYGYTF. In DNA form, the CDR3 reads TGTGCCAGCAGCTTAGCCAGGGGAAGACAGGTTGACTATGGCTACACCTTC.

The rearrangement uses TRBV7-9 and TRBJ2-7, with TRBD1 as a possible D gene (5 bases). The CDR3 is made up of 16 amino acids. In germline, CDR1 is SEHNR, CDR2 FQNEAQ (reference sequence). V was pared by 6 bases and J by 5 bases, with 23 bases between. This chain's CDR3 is CASSPLRQRNADEQYF. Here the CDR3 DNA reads TGTGCCAGCAGTCCTCTTCGACAGCGAAACGCCGACGAGCAGTACTTC.

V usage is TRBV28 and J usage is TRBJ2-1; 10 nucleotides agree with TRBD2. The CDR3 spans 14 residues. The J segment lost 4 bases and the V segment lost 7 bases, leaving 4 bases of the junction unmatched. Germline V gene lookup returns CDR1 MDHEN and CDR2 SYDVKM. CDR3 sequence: CASTTSGDYNEQFF. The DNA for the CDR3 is TGTGCCAGCACCACTAGCGGGGATTACAATGAGCAGTTCTTC.

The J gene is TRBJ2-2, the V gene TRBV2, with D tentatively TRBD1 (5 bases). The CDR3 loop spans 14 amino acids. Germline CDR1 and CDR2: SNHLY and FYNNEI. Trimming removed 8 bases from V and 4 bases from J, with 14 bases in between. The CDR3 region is CASQKGLSTGELFF. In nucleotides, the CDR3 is TGTGCCAGCCAGAAGGGGCTTTCCACCGGGGAGCTGTTTTTT.

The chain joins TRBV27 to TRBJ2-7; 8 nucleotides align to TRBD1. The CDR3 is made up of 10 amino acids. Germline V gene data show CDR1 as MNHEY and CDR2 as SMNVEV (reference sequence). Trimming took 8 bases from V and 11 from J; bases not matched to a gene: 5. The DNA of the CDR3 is TGTGCCAGCCCGGACAGGGTAAAGTACTTC. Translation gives CASPDRVKYF.